This T cell receptor beta chain emerged from a study of T cell responses to AZD1222 COVID-19 vaccine (dated by TCRdb to about 2021). General notes on the study: A total of about 240 trial participants underwent TCR sequencing, of whom approximately 210 received two doses of AZD1222 and about 25 received two doses of the MenACWY control vaccine. Enrollment into the trials was organized by age into subgroups of 18-55, 56-69 and 70-plus years, and those subgroups contained roughly 150, 30 and 60 TCR-sequenced participants, respectively. The full study reports these points: Conclusions about previously exposed vaccinees are limited, since just a handful of AZD1222 recipients were seropositive for SARS-CoV-2 at baseline. CD4 TCRs associated with the vaccine covered the entire spike protein, and the dominant responses were in regions 160-218 and 743-854. In the small 56-69-year group, the increase in depth fell short of significance, most likely because of low power. After two AZD1222 doses, spike-specific TCR breadth and depth were significantly higher than at day 0 and than in MenACWY recipients. Participants were mostly white British and included more females than males, and it was suggested by the authors that clonal diversity may have been underestimated. Epitopes outside the regions mutated in the B.1.351 and B.1.1.7 variants were reportedly recognized by nearly half of the unique spike-specific TCRs. Because no samples from the day 14 peak response were available, repertoires could be characterized only after the peak T cell response.

The CDR3 regions of human TCRbeta chains were analyzed by immunosequencing. Regarding the original processing steps: TCRs in the repertoires were compared against a reference library of SARS-CoV-2-specific TCRs that had been generated with the MIRA antigen-specificity platform. Breadth was defined as the fraction of unique TCRs that were SARS-CoV-2-associated. Depth was defined as the fraction of total T cells that were SARS-CoV-2-associated. Using the MIRA data, each spike-specific TCR was mapped to the spike region that the TCR reacts to and placed in a CD4 or CD8 class. Log10-transformed breadth and depth values were compared by one-way ANOVA with Sidak's multiple comparisons tests. As stored in TCRdb, this immuneACCESS dataset retains in-frame rearrangements with V and J assigned. A fraction of the clones does not appear; measured against another copy, unresolved V genes explain less than half of the discrepancy, and the remainder lacks a known reason. D and trimming were read from the DNA, whereas the V and J calls and clone size are those reported in that table. In this sample the table shows about 130,000 clones, approximately 91% of which occur a single time. The top ten hold more than 1% of the sample.

Details on this clone: Its antigen is unknown. Within one base of it there is no much larger clone, and no base qualities were kept.

Including the terminal cysteine and phenylalanine, the CDR3 comprises 14 residues. Of all the DNA, just the CDR3 is kept, 42 bases in frame from base 1. Relative to germline, V is missing 8 bases and J is missing 3 bases, with 5 bases of the junction outside any gene match. The CDR1 and CDR2 encoded by the germline V gene are MDHEN and SYDVKM. The sample's time point, from its label and the paper: about 28 days (+/-7) after the second vaccine dose. AZD1222 recipients whose second dose came at about 4 weeks and those whose second dose came at about 12 weeks were combined into one group, since spike-specific TCR depth and breadth did not differ between the two schedules. Vaccinee samples were obtained from the UK trials COV001 and COV002, which included a single-blind randomized controlled phase 2/3 trial of AZD1222 (ChAdOx1 nCoV-19) in healthy adults. For TCRbeta chain sequencing, PBMC samples from trial participants were taken at day 0 and at day 28 after the second dose.

The receptor was derived from an adult who received the AZD1222 COVID-19 vaccine. This sequence uses TRBV28 and TRBJ1-5, with 9 middle bases fitting TRBD1. This material consisted of peripheral blood, taken 28 days after the second AZD1222 dose. The nucleotide sequence reads as follows: TGTGCCAGCGAGACAGGGGGAACCAATCAGCCCCAGCATTTT. It specifies CASETGGTNQPQHF.